The 28 T cell receptor beta chains presented below share a single source sample, sequenced in a study of CD8 T cells in ankylosing spondylitis. TCRdb ran MiXCR on the 5' RACE reads and lists one entry per CDR3 protein. In the table there are some 23,000 distinct CDR3 sequences, about 2.6% of which are singletons. Sequenced material: blood, either unsorted or a sorted T cell fraction (not recorded which). All receptors derive from a female donor with ankylosing spondylitis or in good health (not recorded which).

The sample holds many counts of this clonotype. The genes are TRBV9 and TRBJ1-5; 7 nucleotides agree with TRBD1. The germline gives CDR1 SGDLS, CDR2 YYNGEE. CDR3 size: 14 residues. V was pared by 7 bases and J by 0 bases, with 4 bases of the junction left unmatched. CDR3 coding DNA: TGTGCCAGCTCCGGGACAGATAGCAATCAGCCCCAGCATTTT. Its protein is CASSGTDSNQPQHF.

This clonotype was recorded many times. The CDR3 spells CASSRGGLAGGTDTQYF. For the CDR3, the DNA is TGTGCCAGCAGCCGAGGGGGACTAGCGGGGGGCACAGATACGCAGTATTTT. V usage is TRBV9 and J usage is TRBJ2-3; 14 bases are a match to TRBD2. V was clipped by 4 bases and J by 1 base; unmatched bases: 5. The CDR3 is made up of 17 amino acids. Germline CDR1 reads SGDLS; CDR2 reads YYNGEE.

This clonotype was seen ten or more times. V gene TRBV9 combines with J gene TRBJ2-5, with 14 bases identical to TRBD2. The V and J ends lost 1 base and 4 bases, in that order; junction bases with no gene match: 27. CDR1 is SGDLS, CDR2 YYNGEE, per germline. The CDR3 is 24 residues long. CDR3 protein: CASSVRATETSGRAGVGFGETQYF. CDR3 sequence (DNA): TGTGCCAGCAGCGTAAGGGCCACCGAGACTAGCGGGAGGGCCGGAGTGGGGTTTGGAGAGACCCAGTACTTC.

Ten or more counts support this clonotype. The V gene is TRBV9, the J gene TRBJ1-1; 9 nucleotides match TRBD1. Germline loops: CDR1 SGDLS, CDR2 YYNGEE. The CDR3 contains 15 residues. With 3 bases clipped from V and 1 base from J, the junction kept 4 bases outside the gene matches. The CDR3 is CASSGGQGKNTEAFF. In DNA form, the CDR3 reads TGTGCCAGCAGCGGCGGACAGGGGAAGAACACTGAAGCTTTCTTT.

This clonotype is termed medium-sized. V and J are TRBV9 and TRBJ2-2; D might be TRBD1 (6 bases). Germline V gene lookup returns CDR1 SGDLS and CDR2 YYNGEE. This CDR3 comprises 14 residues. V gave up 6 bases and J gave up 2 bases, with 11 bases separating them. This chain's CDR3 is CASTGTPNTGELFF. DNA for the CDR3: TGTGCCAGCACCGGGACACCAAACACCGGGGAGCTGTTTTTT.

This clonotype was detected many times. The chain links TRBV9 to TRBJ1-2; 8 bases align to TRBD1. The CDR3 extends over 17 amino acids. The V gene end was trimmed by 7 bases and the J gene end by 8 bases; junction bases not matched to a gene: 22. Germline V gene data show CDR1 as SGDLS and CDR2 as YYNGEE. The CDR3 spells CASSRRGVGTGPQGYTF. The CDR3 DNA reads as TGTGCCAGCTCTCGTAGAGGTGTTGGGACAGGCCCTCAGGGCTACACCTTC.

This clonotype was detected ten times or more. CDR3 in amino acids: CASSVLTSGNNEQFF. In DNA form, the CDR3 reads TGTGCCAGCAGCGTTCTGACTAGCGGTAACAATGAGCAGTTCTTC. The J gene is TRBJ2-1, the V gene TRBV9; TRBD2 agrees at 9 bases. Per the germline V gene, CDR1 is SGDLS and CDR2 is YYNGEE. The CDR3 length is 15 residues. V lost 2 bases, J lost 5 bases, and 5 bases stayed unmatched.

This clonotype has ten or more counts. The V gene is TRBV9, the J gene TRBJ2-1, with 10 bases matching TRBD1. CDR3 length: 18 residues. Germline values: CDR1 SGDLS, CDR2 YYNGEE. J was trimmed by 4 bases and V by 4 bases; bases with no gene match: 14. The chain's CDR3 is CASSPPWTGGPRYNEQFF. The CDR3, as DNA: TGTGCCAGCAGCCCACCCTGGACAGGGGGGCCTAGGTACAATGAGCAGTTCTTC. Based on the CDR3 plus reference TRBV9 and TRBJ2-1, the full variable domain is DSGVTQTPKHLITATGQRVTLRCSPRSGDLSVYWYQQSLDQGLQFLIQYYNGEERAKGNILERFSAQQFPDLHSELNLSSLELGDSALYFCASSPPWTGGPRYNEQFFGPGTRLTVL.

This clonotype was counted many times. The gene calls are TRBV9 and TRBJ2-5; D perhaps matches TRBD1 (6 bases). Germline CDR1 and CDR2: SGDLS and YYNGEE. The CDR3 totals 15 residues. V lost 0 bases, J lost 4 bases, and 13 bases lay in between. The CDR3: CASSVATGMTETQYF. Here the CDR3 DNA reads TGTGCCAGCAGCGTAGCTACAGGGATGACAGAGACCCAGTACTTC.

At least ten counts were recorded for this clonotype. The CDR3 reads CASSVFGSDNQPQHF. The CDR3 nucleotides read TGTGCCAGCAGCGTATTCGGGTCTGACAATCAGCCCCAGCATTTT. This chain uses TRBV9 with TRBJ1-5, with unresolved D. Trimming took off 1 base at V and 3 bases at J, with 11 bases between the two ends. Germline assignment: CDR1 SGDLS and CDR2 YYNGEE. The CDR3 is 15 amino acids.

This clonotype was seen many times. V is TRBV9 and J is TRBJ1-5; D might be TRBD1 (5 bases). Germline V gives CDR1 SGDLS, CDR2 YYNGEE. V was cut by 0 bases and J by 3 bases, with 10 bases left in between. The CDR3 has 15 amino acids. Written as DNA, the CDR3 is TGTGCCAGCAGCGTAGGAGTGGGGCCCAATCAGCCCCAGCATTTT. Translation: CASSVGVGPNQPQHF.

With regard to this clonotype: This may come from a read error, since a much larger clone is one base off. V and J are TRBV9 and TRBJ2-6; 9 positions match TRBD1. Germline trimming cut 3 bases from V and 11 bases from J; bases unmatched to any gene: 3. This CDR3 has 13 amino acids. CDR1 and CDR2 (germline): SGDLS, YYNGEE. The CDR3 reads CASSAWDRDVLTF. The CDR3 region has the DNA TGTGCCAGCAGCGCTTGGGACAGGGACGTCCTGACTTTC.

This clonotype was observed many times. This chain connects TRBV9 to TRBJ2-1, with D perhaps TRBD1 (7 bases). Trimming pared 3 bases from V and 7 bases from J, leaving 20 bases between. Germline V gene sequence: CDR1 SGDLS, CDR2 YYNGEE. The CDR3 length is 16 residues. The CDR3 is CASSAGDSSGPNEQFF. In nucleotides, the CDR3 is TGTGCCAGCAGCGCGGGGGACAGCTCGGGCCCAAATGAGCAGTTCTTC.

This clonotype came up many times. The CDR3 sequence: CASSVGGTPNTGELFF. The CDR3 nucleotides are TGTGCCAGCAGCGTAGGGGGGACGCCGAACACCGGGGAGCTGTTTTTT. The chain links TRBV9 to TRBJ2-2; D assignment may be TRBD1 or TRBD2 (5 bases each). The CDR3 runs to 16 residues. V shed 0 bases and J shed 0 bases, with 9 bases lying between them. Per the germline V gene, CDR1 is SGDLS and CDR2 is YYNGEE. Variable domain in full (rest from reference TRBV9 and TRBJ2-2): DSGVTQTPKHLITATGQRVTLRCSPRSGDLSVYWYQQSLDQGLQFLIQYYNGEERAKGNILERFSAQQFPDLHSELNLSSLELGDSALYFCASSVGGTPNTGELFFGEGSRLTVL.

This clonotype was picked up many times. The chain uses TRBV9 and TRBJ2-3, with 11 nucleotides matching TRBD2. The CDR3 has 16 amino acids. Germline CDR1 reads SGDLS; CDR2 reads YYNGEE. The V gene end was trimmed by 3 bases and the J gene end by 6 bases; junction bases not matched to a gene: 9. CDR3 residues: CASSDISGRAGDTQYF. The CDR3 coding sequence is TGTGCCAGCAGCGACATTAGCGGGAGGGCCGGGGATACGCAGTATTTT.

This clonotype was counted ten times or more. V and J are TRBV9 and TRBJ2-7, with 14 bases fitting TRBD2. This CDR3 region has 15 residues. Per the germline V gene, CDR1 is SGDLS and CDR2 is YYNGEE. V shed 3 bases and J 6 bases; nucleotides not matched to a gene: 5. Written as DNA, the CDR3 is TGTGCCAGCAGCGGGACAGGACTAGCGGGAGGCGAGCAGTACTTC. Translation gives CASSGTGLAGGEQYF. The full variable domain, completed using reference TRBV9 and TRBJ2-7, is DSGVTQTPKHLITATGQRVTLRCSPRSGDLSVYWYQQSLDQGLQFLIQYYNGEERAKGNILERFSAQQFPDLHSELNLSSLELGDSALYFCASSGTGLAGGEQYFGPGTRLTVT.

Ten or more counts support this clonotype. The chain has TRBV9 and TRBJ2-2; TRBD1 matches 8 bases. CDR1 SGDLS and CDR2 YYNGEE come from the germline V gene. J was trimmed by 5 bases and V by 4 bases; bases with no gene match: 7. This CDR3 contains 15 residues. CDR3 nucleotides: TGTGCCAGCAGCCCCCGACAGGGGAAGACCGGGGAGCTGTTTTTT. Translating gives CASSPRQGKTGELFF. The full variable domain, completed using reference TRBV9 and TRBJ2-2, is DSGVTQTPKHLITATGQRVTLRCSPRSGDLSVYWYQQSLDQGLQFLIQYYNGEERAKGNILERFSAQQFPDLHSELNLSSLELGDSALYFCASSPRQGKTGELFFGEGSRLTVL.

This clonotype was seen ten or more times. The V gene is TRBV9, the J gene TRBJ2-2; perhaps TRBD1 as D (6 bases). CDR1 SGDLS and CDR2 YYNGEE come from the germline V gene. CDR3 length: 15 amino acids. Trimming removed 3 bases at V and 2 bases at J, with 11 bases between. The CDR3 spells CASSGRTDNTGELFF. Here the CDR3 DNA reads TGTGCCAGCAGCGGCCGGACAGATAACACCGGGGAGCTGTTTTTT. Drawing the rest from reference TRBV9 and TRBJ2-2, the complete variable domain is DSGVTQTPKHLITATGQRVTLRCSPRSGDLSVYWYQQSLDQGLQFLIQYYNGEERAKGNILERFSAQQFPDLHSELNLSSLELGDSALYFCASSGRTDNTGELFFGEGSRLTVL.

This clonotype was counted ten times or more. This chain connects TRBV9 to TRBJ2-6; perhaps TRBD2 as D (5 bases). V was trimmed by 0 bases and J by 3 bases, leaving 7 bases between them. Germline values: CDR1 SGDLS, CDR2 YYNGEE. This CDR3 is 15 amino acids long. CDR3 protein: CASSVAGSGANVLTF. Written as DNA, the CDR3 is TGTGCCAGCAGCGTAGCTGGGAGTGGGGCCAACGTCCTGACTTTC.

This clonotype counts as medium-sized (0.01 to 0.1%). DNA of the CDR3: TGTGCCAGCAGCGGGGCCCCCTTGGGCACTGGAAACACCATATATTTT. Its protein is CASSGAPLGTGNTIYF. The gene calls are TRBV9 and TRBJ1-3, with D uncertain. The germline V gene has CDR1 SGDLS and CDR2 YYNGEE. The V and J ends lost 3 bases and 2 bases respectively, with 15 bases between them. The CDR3 covers 16 residues. The full variable domain, its missing parts supplied by reference TRBV9 and TRBJ1-3, is DSGVTQTPKHLITATGQRVTLRCSPRSGDLSVYWYQQSLDQGLQFLIQYYNGEERAKGNILERFSAQQFPDLHSELNLSSLELGDSALYFCASSGAPLGTGNTIYFGEGSWLTVV.

Ten or more counts support this clonotype. V usage is TRBV9 and J usage is TRBJ2-1; the D gene could be TRBD1 or TRBD2 (8 bases each). Germline V gene sequence: CDR1 SGDLS, CDR2 YYNGEE. Trimming left V 3 bases short and J 9 bases short, with 19 bases between. The CDR3 has 15 amino acids. CDR3 protein: CASSGRGDRMSEQFF. CDR3 nucleotide sequence: TGTGCCAGCAGCGGGCGGGGGGACAGGATGTCTGAGCAGTTCTTC.

This clonotype was recorded many times. The chain links TRBV9 to TRBJ1-1, with D perhaps TRBD1 (5 bases). Germline V gene sequence: CDR1 SGDLS, CDR2 YYNGEE. The CDR3 has 15 amino acids. Trimming left V 0 bases short and J 11 bases short, with 20 bases between. The CDR3 spells CASSVGAGAGQRAFF. CDR3 bases: TGTGCCAGCAGCGTAGGAGCTGGGGCAGGGCAGAGGGCTTTCTTT.

At least ten counts were recorded for this clonotype. This chain links TRBV9 with TRBJ2-7; D perhaps matches TRBD1 (5 bases). CDR1 is SGDLS and CDR2 is YYNGEE in the germline V gene. Trimming took 2 bases from V and 3 from J, leaving 15 bases between them. The CDR3 extends over 15 amino acids. CDR3 sequence (DNA): TGTGCCAGCAGCGTCAGGGAAAGGGCGGACTACGAGCAGTACTTC. Residues: CASSVRERADYEQYF.

This clonotype was seen ten or more times. This sequence joins TRBV9 and TRBJ1-1; D possibly corresponds to TRBD1 (6 bases). Germline CDR1 reads SGDLS; CDR2 reads YYNGEE. The CDR3 length is 15 residues. Trimming shortened V by 0 bases and J by 1 base, and 10 bases separated the two germline ends. CDR3 region: CASSVAPTGNTEAFF. CDR3 DNA: TGTGCCAGCAGCGTAGCCCCGACAGGGAACACTGAAGCTTTCTTT.

This clonotype counts as medium-sized. This sequence joins TRBV9 and TRBJ2-7; D not resolved. The V and J ends lost 0 bases and 3 bases respectively, with 7 bases between them. There are 13 residues in the CDR3. Germline loops: CDR1 SGDLS, CDR2 YYNGEE. Here the CDR3 reads CASSVDPSYEQYF. CDR3 in DNA: TGTGCCAGCAGCGTAGATCCCAGCTACGAGCAGTACTTC.

This clonotype showed up many times. The gene calls are TRBV9 and TRBJ2-5; no clear D gene. Trimming took 2 bases from V and 1 from J, leaving 6 bases between them. The CDR3 loop spans 13 amino acids. Germline values: CDR1 SGDLS, CDR2 YYNGEE. CDR3 amino acids: CASSVSPQETQYF. In nucleotides, the CDR3 is TGTGCCAGCAGCGTCTCGCCCCAAGAGACCCAGTACTTC.

The table lists this clonotype with many counts. The V call is TRBV6-1, the J call TRBJ2-7; 7 bases line up with TRBD2. The CDR3 is made up of 15 amino acids. Trimming at V came to 6 bases and at J to 1 base, leaving 9 bases not matched to a gene. The germline V gene has CDR1 MNHNS and CDR2 SASEGT. CDR3 in DNA: TGTGCCAGCAGGCCCCTAGCGGCCGGATCCTACGAGCAGTACTTC. Protein: CASRPLAAGSYEQYF.

This clonotype was observed at least ten times. The chain employs TRBV9 and TRBJ2-2; TRBD2 matches at 9 bases. This CDR3 spans 15 amino acids. Trimming removed 4 bases from V and 6 bases from J; junction bases left unmatched: 7. Germline loops: CDR1 SGDLS, CDR2 YYNGEE. Here the CDR3 DNA reads TGTGCCAGCAGCTTTGGACTAGCGAGCGCCGGGGAGCTGTTTTTT. This gives the protein CASSFGLASAGELFF.